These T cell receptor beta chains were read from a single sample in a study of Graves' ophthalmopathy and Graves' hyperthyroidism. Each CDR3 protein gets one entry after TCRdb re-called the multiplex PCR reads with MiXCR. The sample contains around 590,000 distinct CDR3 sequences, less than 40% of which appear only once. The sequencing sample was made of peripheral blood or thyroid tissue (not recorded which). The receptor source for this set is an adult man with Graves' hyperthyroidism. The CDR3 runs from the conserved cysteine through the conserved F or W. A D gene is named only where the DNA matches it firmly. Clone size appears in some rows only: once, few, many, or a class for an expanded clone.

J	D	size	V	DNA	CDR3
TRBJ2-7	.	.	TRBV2	TGTGCCAGCAGTGACCCAGGGGAGGTCTACGAGCAGTACTTC	CASSDPGEVYEQYF
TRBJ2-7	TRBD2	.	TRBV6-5	TGTGCCAGCAGTTACATCGCGGGAGGGCCCTACGAGCAGTACTTC	CASSYIAGGPYEQYF
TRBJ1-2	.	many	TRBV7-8	TGTGCCAGCAGCTTAGGGGTTGGCTATGGCTACACCTTC	CASSLGVGYGYTF
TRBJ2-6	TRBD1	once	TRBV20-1	TGCAGTGCGCAACAGACAGGGGCTGGCTCTGGGGCCAACGTCCTGACTTTC	CSAQQTGAGSGANVLTF
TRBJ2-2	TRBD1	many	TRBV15	TGTGCCACCAGCAGAGGACAGGGTTCGGGCACCGGGGAGCTGTTTTTT	CATSRGQGSGTGELFF
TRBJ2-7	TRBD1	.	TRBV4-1	TGCGCCAGCAGCCCACGTGGGACAGGGCTCCCGAGCTCCTACGAGCAGTACTTC	CASSPRGTGLPSSYEQYF
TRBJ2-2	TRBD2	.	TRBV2	TGTGCCAGCAGGGGCGGGACTACCACCTCTGGGGAGCTGTTTTTT	CASRGGTTTSGELFF
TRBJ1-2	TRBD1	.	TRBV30	TGTGCCTGGGAGGGACAGAATTATGGCTACACCTTC	CAWEGQNYGYTF
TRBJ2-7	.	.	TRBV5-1	TGCGCCAGCAGTCGAGGGAGCGGGCCGACCTACGAGCAGTACTTC	CASSRGSGPTYEQYF
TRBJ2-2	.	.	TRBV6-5	TGTGCCAGCAGTTTTCTTAGGTCAGGCGGAACCGGGGAGCTGTTTTTT	CASSFLRSGGTGELFF
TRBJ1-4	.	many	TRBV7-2	TGTGCCAGCAGCTTAGCGGGCGGCGAAAAACTGTTTTTT	CASSLAGGEKLFF
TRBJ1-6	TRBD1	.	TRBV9	TGTGCCAGCAGCGTAGAGGGGACAGGGGGTTCACCCCTCCACTTT	CASSVEGTGGSPLHF
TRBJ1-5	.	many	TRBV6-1	TGTGCCAGCAGAGACAGTAGAGATCAGCCCCAGCATTTT	CASRDSRDQPQHF
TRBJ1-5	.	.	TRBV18	TGTGTCAGCTCACCACCGGGCACAGGGATCAATCAGCCCCAGCATTTT	CVSSPPGTGINQPQHF
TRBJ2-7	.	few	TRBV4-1	TGCGCCAGCAGCCCCCGGTCGCAGGGGACCTCCTACGAGCAGTACTTC	CASSPRSQGTSYEQYF
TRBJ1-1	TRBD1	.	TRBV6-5	TGTGCCAGCAGTTACCGCTATACAGGGGGGGGTACTGAAGCTTTCTTT	CASSYRYTGGGTEAFF
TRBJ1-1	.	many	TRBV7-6	TGTGCCAGCAGCCTAAAGGCCTCGGGAGGCACTGAAGCTTTCTTT	CASSLKASGGTEAFF
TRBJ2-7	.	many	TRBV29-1	TGCAGCGTTGATGTAGCTACCTACGAGCAGTACTTC	CSVDVATYEQYF
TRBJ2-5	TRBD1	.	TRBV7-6	TGTGCCAGCAAGAAGACAGGGGGCGCGGGGGAGACCCAGTACTTC	CASKKTGGAGETQYF
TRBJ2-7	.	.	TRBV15	TGTGCCACCAGCAGAGATCGGACAGCGTCCTACGAGCAGTACTTC	CATSRDRTASYEQYF
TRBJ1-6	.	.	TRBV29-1	TGCAGCGTGGGGGACGCTAATTCACCCCTCCACTTT	CSVGDANSPLHF
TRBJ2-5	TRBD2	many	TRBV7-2	TGTGCCAGCAGCTTAGGACTAGCGGGAGGGCGGGAAGAGACCCAGTACTTC	CASSLGLAGGREETQYF
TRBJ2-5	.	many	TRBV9	TGTGCCAGCAGCGTAGGCCCCGGATCTGGGGAGACCCAGTACTTC	CASSVGPGSGETQYF
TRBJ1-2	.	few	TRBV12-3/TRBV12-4	TGTGCCAGCAAGACCTCTCTCGGGGGGGAGGGCTACACCTTC	CASKTSLGGEGYTF
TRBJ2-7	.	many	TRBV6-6	TGTGCCAGCAGTTACGAGGGGGATACCAACTACGAGCAGTACTTC	CASSYEGDTNYEQYF
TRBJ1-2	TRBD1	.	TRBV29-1	TGCAGCCTTGAGGGGGCAGGGAATTATGGCTACACCTTC	CSLEGAGNYGYTF
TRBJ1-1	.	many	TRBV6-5	TGTGCCAGCGGGCCCGGGGGCCGACCCATGAACACTGAAGCTTTCTTT	CASGPGGRPMNTEAFF
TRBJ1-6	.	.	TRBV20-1	TGCAGTGCTAGAGCAAAGAATGATAACAGGGATAATTCACCCCTCCACTTT	CSARAKNDNRDNSPLHF
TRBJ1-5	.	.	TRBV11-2	TGTGCCAGCAGCAAGGACTTTCAGAATCAGCCCCAGCATTTT	CASSKDFQNQPQHF
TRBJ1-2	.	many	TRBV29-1	TGCAGCGTTGTCCGGGGTTCCTATGGCTACACCTTC	CSVVRGSYGYTF
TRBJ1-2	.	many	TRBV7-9	TGTGCCAGCAGCTCGCACGACCGGTCCCCCATAGGCTACACCTTC	CASSSHDRSPIGYTF
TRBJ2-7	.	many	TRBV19	TGTGCCAGTAGTAGGTCTCGCTCGGCCGTCTCTTCCTACGAGCAGTACTTC	CASSRSRSAVSSYEQYF
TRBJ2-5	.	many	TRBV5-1	TGCGCCAGTCACAGGGCTGGGGAGACCCAGTACTTC	CASHRAGETQYF
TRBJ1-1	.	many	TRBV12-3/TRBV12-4	TGTGCCAGCAGTGGGCAGGGAGGTTTTATGAACACTGAAGCTTTCTTT	CASSGQGGFMNTEAFF
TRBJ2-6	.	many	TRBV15	TGTGCCACAAGCTTTGCTGGGGCCAACGTCCTGACTTTC	CATSFAGANVLTF
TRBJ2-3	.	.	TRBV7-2	TGTGCCAGCAGCTTAGCTGGTTGGGCGCCAGATACGCAGTATTTT	CASSLAGWAPDTQYF
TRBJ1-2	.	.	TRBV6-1	TGTGCCAGCAGTGAGAGGCTTTGGGGGGCTCAGATCTATGGCTACACCTTC	CASSERLWGAQIYGYTF
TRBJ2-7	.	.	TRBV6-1	TGTGCCAGCAGTGAGGGGGCCGGGAAATGCTCCTACGAGCAGTACTTC	CASSEGAGKCSYEQYF
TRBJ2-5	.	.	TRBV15	TGTGCCACCAGCAGATTACCGGCGGGGGAGACCCAGTACTTC	CATSRLPAGETQYF
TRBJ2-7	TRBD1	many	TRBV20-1	TGCAGTGCTAGTGGGACAGGGGGCCACTACGAGCAGTACTTC	CSASGTGGHYEQYF
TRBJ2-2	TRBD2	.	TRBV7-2	TGTGCCAGCAGACGAATAGCGGGGGGGCTGAACACCGGGGAGCTGTTTTTT	CASRRIAGGLNTGELFF
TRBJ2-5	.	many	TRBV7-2	TGTGCCAGCAGCTTAAACAGTCAAGAGACCCAGTACTTC	CASSLNSQETQYF
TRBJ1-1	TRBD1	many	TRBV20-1	TGCAGTGCTGGGACAGACAACACTGAAGCTTTCTTT	CSAGTDNTEAFF
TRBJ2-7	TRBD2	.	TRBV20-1	TGCAGTGCTAGAGAGAACTTTTTTTCCGGGACTAGCGGGAGTCTTTACGAGCAGTACTTC	CSARENFFSGTSGSLYEQYF
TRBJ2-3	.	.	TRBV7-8	TGTGCCAGCAGCTTAAAGCGGAAGGGAGGCACAGATACGCAGTATTTT	CASSLKRKGGTDTQYF
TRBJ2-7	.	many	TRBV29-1	TGCAGCGTTGGGCAGAACTCCTACGAGCAGTACTTC	CSVGQNSYEQYF
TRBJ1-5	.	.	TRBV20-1	TGCAGTGCTCGTAGCGGGAGCAATCAGCCCCAGCATTTT	CSARSGSNQPQHF
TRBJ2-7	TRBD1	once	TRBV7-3	TGTGCCAGCAGCTCCCCTAACAGGGGGGACTACGAGCAGTACTTC	CASSSPNRGDYEQYF
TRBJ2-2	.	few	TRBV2	TGTGCCAGCGAACCCGGGGTTAACACCGGGGAGCTGTTTTTT	CASEPGVNTGELFF
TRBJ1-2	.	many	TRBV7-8	TGTGCCAGCAGCTTAGAGGTTCTCCTTACTAACTATGGCTACACCTTC	CASSLEVLLTNYGYTF